Each of the 17 T cell receptor beta chains below was sequenced from the same sample in a study of tumor-infiltrating lymphocytes in primary liver carcinoma. The researchers obtained blood RNA from unsorted whole blood and also extracted germline DNA. The researchers produced TCR beta cDNA from 500 ng total RNA with a constant-region primer. Three nested multiplex PCR rounds of slightly modified ARM-PCR generated TCR beta libraries. It was with TRBV1-TRBV30 forward primers and a C-beta reverse primer that the first two PCR rounds were run, at about 10 cycles each. TCRdb itself ran the multiplex PCR reads through MiXCR, one entry per CDR3 protein. The sample contains nearly 200,000 distinct CDR3 sequences, roughly 61% of which appear only once. Sequenced: peripheral blood. All receptors derive from a woman aged 60-75 years with primary liver carcinoma and hepatitis B virus infection.

This clonotype was picked up many times. The rearrangement uses TRBV6-1 and TRBJ1-2; a possible D gene is TRBD1 (5 bases). There are 14 residues in the CDR3. The V end lost 4 bases, the J end lost 6 bases, and 15 bases lay between the germline ends. Germline V CDR1 and CDR2: MNHNS, SASEGT. CDR3 DNA sequence: TGTGCCAGCAGTGCCCGCAGGGTTTCAGATGGCTACACCTTC. It yields the protein CASSARRVSDGYTF.

In regard to this clonotype: One end of the junction fails to match germline, which may point to a read error. This chain joins TRBV30 and TRBJ1-5; D unclear. CDR1 is GTSNPN and CDR2 is SVGIG in the germline V gene (reference sequence). CDR3 length: 15 amino acids. CDR3: CAWSGPAGSNRPQHF. CDR3 sequence (DNA): TGTGCCTGGAGTGGCCCGGCGGGTAGCAATCGGCCCCAGCATTTT.

The chain has TRBV6-1 and TRBJ2-7; maybe TRBD2 (5 bases). Per the germline V gene, CDR1 is MNHNS and CDR2 is SASEGT. V was clipped by 6 bases and J by 1 base, with 22 bases between them. CDR3 length: 17 amino acids. The CDR3 sequence: CASSTRPSSLGSYEQYF. The CDR3 DNA reads TGTGCCAGCAGCACCCGGCCATCTAGCTTGGGGTCCTACGAGCAGTACTTC.

V is TRBV28 and J is TRBJ2-7; D gene uncertain. Germline CDR1 and CDR2: MDHEN and SYDVKM. The V and J ends lost 5 bases and 6 bases respectively, with 11 bases between them. This CDR3 is built from 12 residues. CDR3 loop: CASSIFLGEQYF. CDR3 sequence (DNA): TGTGCCAGCAGTATCTTTCTGGGCGAGCAGTACTTC.

Of note for this clonotype: A much larger clone lies a single base off, so this may be a read error. The chain is built from TRBV12-3 or TRBV12-4 and TRBJ2-1; 8 bases are a match to TRBD2. The CDR3 consists of 18 residues. Trimming took 7 bases from V and 0 from J; bases not matched to a gene: 14. CDR3 DNA: TGTGCCAGCACTTCGGACGGACTAGCCTTTTTCTCCTACAATGAGCAGTTCTTC. The encoded protein is CASTSDGLAFFSYNEQFF.

As concerns this clonotype: With a much larger clone just one base away, this may be a read error. V and J are TRBV6-8 and TRBJ2-7; no definite D call. The ends were cut back, 4 bases at V and 0 bases at J, with 16 bases in the middle. This CDR3 has 16 residues. CDR1 is MNHGY, CDR2 SAAAGT, per germline. The CDR3 region is CASSSKGPDFSYEQYF. The CDR3, as DNA: TGTGCCAGCAGTTCAAAGGGCCCGGATTTCTCCTACGAGCAGTACTTC.

There are a few counts of this clonotype. This rearrangement joins TRBV28 to TRBJ1-2; 12 bases align to TRBD1. Trimming at V came to 8 bases and at J to 5 bases, leaving 9 bases not matched to a gene. The CDR3 totals 15 residues. Germline CDR1 and CDR2: MDHEN and SYDVKM. CDR3 nucleotide sequence: TGTGCCAGCGGGACAGGGGGCTCCGGAGGGTATGGCTACACCTTC. It yields the protein CASGTGGSGGYGYTF.

Concerning this clonotype: The junction departs from germline at one end; a sequencing error may be responsible. The CDR3 DNA is TGTGGCAGCAGCTCCGGGACAGGTTTTGGTTATGAGCAGTACTTC. Its translation: CGSSSGTGFGYEQYF. The chain uses TRBV7-9 and TRBJ2-7, with 8 bases that match TRBD1. The CDR3 contains 15 residues. CDR1 is SEHNR and CDR2 is FQNEAQ in the germline V gene (reference sequence).

This clonotype appeared a single time. At one end the junction does not follow the germline gene, possibly because of a read error. V gene TRBV5-5 combines with J gene TRBJ1-4; the match to TRBD1 covers 7 bases. Germline-derived CDR1 and CDR2 are SGHKS and YYEKEE (reference sequence). The CDR3 runs to 15 residues. CDR3 nucleotide sequence: TGTGTCAGCAGCTTGGGCGGGACAGAAAATGAAAAACTGTTTTTT. Protein product: CVSSLGGTENEKLFF.

Of note for this clonotype: A junction boundary mismatches the germline segment, possibly from a read error. The rearrangement links TRBV4-2 to TRBJ2-2; TRBD2 agrees at 8 bases. CDR3 size: 17 residues. Germline values: CDR1 LGHNA, CDR2 YNFKEQ. The CDR3 bases are TGTGCCATCAGCCAAGATGTCCAGCGGGAGTACCCCGGGGAGCTGTTTTTT. It specifies CAISQDVQREYPGELFF.

About this clonotype itself: Given the absence of the conserved phenylalanine or tryptophan at the CDR3 end, a read error is likely. The chain employs TRBV29-1 and TRBJ2-1, with 15 bases that match TRBD2. V lost 1 base to trimming and J lost 7 bases; unmatched junction nucleotides: 5. Germline assignment: CDR1 SQVTM and CDR2 ANQGSEA. The CDR3 consists of 16 residues. The CDR3, as DNA: TGCAGCGTTGAAGGTGGGACTAGCGGGGGGTGGAATGAGCAGTTCTCC. This gives the protein CSVEGGTSGGWNEQFS.

The V and J genes are TRBV29-1 and TRBJ2-5, with D possibly being TRBD1 (6 bases). Germline V gene data show CDR1 as SQVTM and CDR2 as ANQGSEA. The CDR3 is made up of 13 amino acids. Between the trimmed V and J ends, which lost 7 bases and 6 bases, there was a span of 18 bases. Here the CDR3 reads CSALAGEWKTQYF. DNA of the CDR3: TGCAGCGCCCTGGCAGGGGAGTGGAAGACCCAGTACTTC.

On this clonotype: A much larger clone sits a single nucleotide away, making a read error possible. This chain joins TRBV5-6 and TRBJ2-1, with D possibly being TRBD1 (6 bases). Germline V CDR1 and CDR2: SGHDT, YYEEEE. The CDR3 consists of 16 residues. CDR3 DNA sequence: TGTGTCAGCAGCTATCTGGACAGCCACTCGTACAATGAGCAGTTCTTC. Amino acids: CVSSYLDSHSYNEQFF.

A word on this clonotype: One junction end does not reproduce the germline sequence, and a read error may be involved. The chain employs TRBV29-1 and TRBJ2-1; TRBD2 matches 12 bases. CDR1 and CDR2 (germline): SQVTM, ANQGSEA. This CDR3 has 16 amino acids. This CDR3 is CSVAKRGTSGRNEQFF. The CDR3 region has the DNA TGTAGCGTTGCGAAGAGGGGGACTAGCGGGCGCAATGAGCAGTTCTTC.

The sample holds many counts of this clonotype. The genes are TRBV5-5 and TRBJ1-1, with unresolved D. Germline CDR1 and CDR2: SGHKS and YYEKEE (reference sequence). Trimming stripped 1 base from V and 1 base from J, with 8 bases between. This CDR3 is 14 amino acids long. The CDR3 bases are TGTGCCAGCAGCTTGTTCCTTGGGAACACTGAAGCTTTCTTT. It yields the protein CASSLFLGNTEAFF. The full variable domain, in which reference TRBV5-5 and TRBJ1-1 provide the parts outside the CDR3, is DAGVTQSPTHLIKTRGQQVTLRCSPISGHKSVSWYQQVLGQGPQFIFQYYEKEERGRGNFPDRFSARQFPNYSSELNVNALLLGDSALYLCASSLFLGNTEAFFGQGTRLTVV.

A word on this clonotype: The missing conserved phenylalanine or tryptophan at the end of this CDR3 makes a read error likely. V usage is TRBV29-1 and J usage is TRBJ2-1, with 12 nucleotides matching TRBD2. The CDR3 is made up of 13 amino acids. CDR1 and CDR2 (germline): SQVTM, ANQGSEA. CDR3 nucleotide sequence: TGCATTATAGGGACTAGCGGGTGGGATGAGCAGTTCTCC. Its protein product is CIIGTSGWDEQFS.

Notes on this clonotype: A much larger clonotype is one base distant, so this may be a read error. CDR3 nucleotides: TGTGTCAGCAGCTTGGAACTAGTCGACCGGAATGAGCAGTTCTTC. This sequence encodes CVSSLELVDRNEQFF. The chain has TRBV5-5 and TRBJ2-1, with a possible D match to TRBD2 (5 bases). The CDR3 length is 15 residues. CDR1 SGHKS and CDR2 YYEKEE come from the germline V gene (reference sequence).